The rows below give T cell receptor beta chains drawn from one sample of a study of blood T cells in healthy people across ages. TCRdb reanalysed the 5' RACE reads using MiXCR and keeps one entry per CDR3 protein. The data contain 600,000 to 800,000 distinct CDR3 sequences, 52% of them seen just once; the ten biggest clones take up roughly 14%. Sequences were obtained from blood. The origin of the receptors is a woman older than 75 in good health. Each CDR3 is given with its conserved first and last residue.

J gene,V gene,CDR3 protein
TRBJ2-4,TRBV5-1,CASTLGDGTLKNIQYF
TRBJ2-7,TRBV9,CASSAAGGPPYEQYF
-,TRBV7-9,CASSPTPDEQYF
TRBJ2-5,TRBV19,CASSIDGRGKTQYF
TRBJ1-6,TRBV7-8,CASSLGGPFSPLHF
TRBJ2-2,TRBV4-2,CASSPAPREAGELFF
TRBJ2-1,TRBV5-1,CASIRDSYNEQFF
TRBJ2-2,TRBV2,CASNRDHNTGELFF
TRBJ2-1,TRBV3-1,CASSPLLGLAGGGNEQFF
TRBJ2-7,TRBV2,CASAEGPLTEQYF